This TCR beta chain was sequenced in a study of T cell responses to AZD1222 COVID-19 vaccine. Study as a whole: Second-dose schedules of about 4 or about 12 weeks were combined.

Measured with immunoSEQ multiplex PCR; TCRdb has only the in-frame clones, and not every one. The table lists some 140,000 clones, about 88% of them singletons, with approximately 20% in the top ten. Regarding this clone: Its antigen is as yet unknown.

The CDR3 totals 15 residues. Germline CDR1 SGHRS, CDR2 YFSETQ. V shed 0 bases and J shed 7 bases, with 14 bases lying between them. Regarding the study as a whole: Spike regions recognized by vaccine-associated CD4 TCRs spanned the protein, led by 160-218 and 743-854.

The sequencing used peripheral blood, collected on day 0 of AZD1222 vaccination. The sequence was obtained from an adult in good health. The genes are TRBV5-1 and TRBJ2-1, with D possibly called TRBD1 or TRBD2 (5 bases each). The CDR3: CASSLGQGELNEQFF. In nucleotides, the CDR3 is TGCGCCAGCAGCTTGGGGCAGGGAGAGTTAAATGAGCAGTTCTTC.